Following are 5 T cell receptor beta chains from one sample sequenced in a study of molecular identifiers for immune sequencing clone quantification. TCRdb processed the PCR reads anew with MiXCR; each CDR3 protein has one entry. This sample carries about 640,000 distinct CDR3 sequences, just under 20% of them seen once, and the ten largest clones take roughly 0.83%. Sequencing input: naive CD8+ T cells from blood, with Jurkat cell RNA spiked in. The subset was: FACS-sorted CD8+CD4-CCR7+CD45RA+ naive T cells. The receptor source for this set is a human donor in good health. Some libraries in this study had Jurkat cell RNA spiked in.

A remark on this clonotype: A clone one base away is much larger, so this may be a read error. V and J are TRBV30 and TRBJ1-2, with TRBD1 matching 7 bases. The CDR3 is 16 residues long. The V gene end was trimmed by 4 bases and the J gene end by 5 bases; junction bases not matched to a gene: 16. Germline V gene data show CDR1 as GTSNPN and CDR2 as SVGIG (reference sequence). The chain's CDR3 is CAWNPDREEVWYGYTF. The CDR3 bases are TGTGCCTGGAACCCCGACAGGGAGGAGGTTTGGTATGGCTACACCTTC.

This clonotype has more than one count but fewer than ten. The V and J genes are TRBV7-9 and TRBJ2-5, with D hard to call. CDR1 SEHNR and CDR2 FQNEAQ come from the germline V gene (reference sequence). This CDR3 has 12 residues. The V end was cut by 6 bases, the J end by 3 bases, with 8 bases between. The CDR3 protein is CASRPQEETQYF. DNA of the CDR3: TGTGCCAGCAGGCCGCAGGAAGAGACCCAGTACTTC.

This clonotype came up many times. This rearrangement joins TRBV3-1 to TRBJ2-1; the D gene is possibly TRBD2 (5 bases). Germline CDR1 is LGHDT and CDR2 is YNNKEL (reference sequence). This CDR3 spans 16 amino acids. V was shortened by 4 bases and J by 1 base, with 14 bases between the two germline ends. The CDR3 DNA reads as TGTGCCAGCAGCCCGAGGACTGGTGAGTCCTACAATGAGCAGTTCTTC. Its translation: CASSPRTGESYNEQFF.

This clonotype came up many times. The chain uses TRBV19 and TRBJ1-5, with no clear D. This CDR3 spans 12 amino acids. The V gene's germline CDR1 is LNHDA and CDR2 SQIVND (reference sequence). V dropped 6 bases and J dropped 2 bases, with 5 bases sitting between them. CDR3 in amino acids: CASRLGNQPQHF. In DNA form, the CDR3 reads TGTGCCAGTAGGCTGGGCAATCAGCCCCAGCATTTT.

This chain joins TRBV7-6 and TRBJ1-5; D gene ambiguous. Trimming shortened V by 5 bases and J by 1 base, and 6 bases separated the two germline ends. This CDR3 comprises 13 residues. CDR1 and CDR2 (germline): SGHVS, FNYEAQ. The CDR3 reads CASSTRSNQPQHF. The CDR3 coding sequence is TGTGCCAGCAGCACGCGGAGCAATCAGCCCCAGCATTTT.